The sequence of this TCR beta chain was determined in a study of blood T cell repertoires in COVID-19. Background on the study: Material from acute and convalescent COVID-19 was sourced from the United States, Italy and Spain. PBMCs, B-cell-depleted T cells, or T cells were the source of the cDNA or gDNA that made up the material.

The CDR3 has 15 amino acids. V lost 4 bases to trimming and J lost 5 bases, with 16 bases between them. The germline V gene encodes CDR1 LNHNV and CDR2 YYDKDF (reference sequence). In the original processing: Amplifying reference gene primers gave estimates of nucleated cell counts. Clones were sequenced by immunoSEQ multiplex PCR, and TCRdb holds only the in-frame ones, with some missing. V, J and clone size are taken as reported in that table, and D and trimming were inferred from the DNA itself. The top ten clones hold roughly a tenth of a sample with around 150,000 clones, about 88% of them seen once.

This TCR was sampled from a man in his forties or fifties with active or convalescent COVID-19. The sample taken for sequencing was peripheral blood. The chain carries TRBV15 and TRBJ2-3; D possibly corresponds to TRBD2 (7 bases). The CDR3 loop is CATSILGGARDTQYF. The CDR3 bases are TGTGCCACCAGCATCCTAGGGGGGGCTAGAGATACGCAGTATTTT.